The sequence of this T cell receptor (beta chain) was determined in a study of blood T cell repertoires in COVID-19. Data came from immunoSEQ multiplex PCR; TCRdb stores just in-frame clones and leaves some out. In the table there are 100,000 to 150,000 clones, roughly 69% of which are singletons. The V and J ends lost 1 base and 6 bases, in that order; junction bases with no gene match: 7. Germline CDR1 reads KGHSH; CDR2 reads LQKENI. This CDR3 comprises 15 residues. Sequenced sample: peripheral blood. This clonotype was obtained from a woman in her seventies with acute or convalescent COVID-19. This chain links TRBV18 with TRBJ1-1; 8 bases map to TRBD1. In DNA, the CDR3 is TGTGCCAGCTCACCACTCGGACAGGGCCCACCTGAAGCTTTCTTT. Protein sequence: CASSPLGQGPPEAFF.